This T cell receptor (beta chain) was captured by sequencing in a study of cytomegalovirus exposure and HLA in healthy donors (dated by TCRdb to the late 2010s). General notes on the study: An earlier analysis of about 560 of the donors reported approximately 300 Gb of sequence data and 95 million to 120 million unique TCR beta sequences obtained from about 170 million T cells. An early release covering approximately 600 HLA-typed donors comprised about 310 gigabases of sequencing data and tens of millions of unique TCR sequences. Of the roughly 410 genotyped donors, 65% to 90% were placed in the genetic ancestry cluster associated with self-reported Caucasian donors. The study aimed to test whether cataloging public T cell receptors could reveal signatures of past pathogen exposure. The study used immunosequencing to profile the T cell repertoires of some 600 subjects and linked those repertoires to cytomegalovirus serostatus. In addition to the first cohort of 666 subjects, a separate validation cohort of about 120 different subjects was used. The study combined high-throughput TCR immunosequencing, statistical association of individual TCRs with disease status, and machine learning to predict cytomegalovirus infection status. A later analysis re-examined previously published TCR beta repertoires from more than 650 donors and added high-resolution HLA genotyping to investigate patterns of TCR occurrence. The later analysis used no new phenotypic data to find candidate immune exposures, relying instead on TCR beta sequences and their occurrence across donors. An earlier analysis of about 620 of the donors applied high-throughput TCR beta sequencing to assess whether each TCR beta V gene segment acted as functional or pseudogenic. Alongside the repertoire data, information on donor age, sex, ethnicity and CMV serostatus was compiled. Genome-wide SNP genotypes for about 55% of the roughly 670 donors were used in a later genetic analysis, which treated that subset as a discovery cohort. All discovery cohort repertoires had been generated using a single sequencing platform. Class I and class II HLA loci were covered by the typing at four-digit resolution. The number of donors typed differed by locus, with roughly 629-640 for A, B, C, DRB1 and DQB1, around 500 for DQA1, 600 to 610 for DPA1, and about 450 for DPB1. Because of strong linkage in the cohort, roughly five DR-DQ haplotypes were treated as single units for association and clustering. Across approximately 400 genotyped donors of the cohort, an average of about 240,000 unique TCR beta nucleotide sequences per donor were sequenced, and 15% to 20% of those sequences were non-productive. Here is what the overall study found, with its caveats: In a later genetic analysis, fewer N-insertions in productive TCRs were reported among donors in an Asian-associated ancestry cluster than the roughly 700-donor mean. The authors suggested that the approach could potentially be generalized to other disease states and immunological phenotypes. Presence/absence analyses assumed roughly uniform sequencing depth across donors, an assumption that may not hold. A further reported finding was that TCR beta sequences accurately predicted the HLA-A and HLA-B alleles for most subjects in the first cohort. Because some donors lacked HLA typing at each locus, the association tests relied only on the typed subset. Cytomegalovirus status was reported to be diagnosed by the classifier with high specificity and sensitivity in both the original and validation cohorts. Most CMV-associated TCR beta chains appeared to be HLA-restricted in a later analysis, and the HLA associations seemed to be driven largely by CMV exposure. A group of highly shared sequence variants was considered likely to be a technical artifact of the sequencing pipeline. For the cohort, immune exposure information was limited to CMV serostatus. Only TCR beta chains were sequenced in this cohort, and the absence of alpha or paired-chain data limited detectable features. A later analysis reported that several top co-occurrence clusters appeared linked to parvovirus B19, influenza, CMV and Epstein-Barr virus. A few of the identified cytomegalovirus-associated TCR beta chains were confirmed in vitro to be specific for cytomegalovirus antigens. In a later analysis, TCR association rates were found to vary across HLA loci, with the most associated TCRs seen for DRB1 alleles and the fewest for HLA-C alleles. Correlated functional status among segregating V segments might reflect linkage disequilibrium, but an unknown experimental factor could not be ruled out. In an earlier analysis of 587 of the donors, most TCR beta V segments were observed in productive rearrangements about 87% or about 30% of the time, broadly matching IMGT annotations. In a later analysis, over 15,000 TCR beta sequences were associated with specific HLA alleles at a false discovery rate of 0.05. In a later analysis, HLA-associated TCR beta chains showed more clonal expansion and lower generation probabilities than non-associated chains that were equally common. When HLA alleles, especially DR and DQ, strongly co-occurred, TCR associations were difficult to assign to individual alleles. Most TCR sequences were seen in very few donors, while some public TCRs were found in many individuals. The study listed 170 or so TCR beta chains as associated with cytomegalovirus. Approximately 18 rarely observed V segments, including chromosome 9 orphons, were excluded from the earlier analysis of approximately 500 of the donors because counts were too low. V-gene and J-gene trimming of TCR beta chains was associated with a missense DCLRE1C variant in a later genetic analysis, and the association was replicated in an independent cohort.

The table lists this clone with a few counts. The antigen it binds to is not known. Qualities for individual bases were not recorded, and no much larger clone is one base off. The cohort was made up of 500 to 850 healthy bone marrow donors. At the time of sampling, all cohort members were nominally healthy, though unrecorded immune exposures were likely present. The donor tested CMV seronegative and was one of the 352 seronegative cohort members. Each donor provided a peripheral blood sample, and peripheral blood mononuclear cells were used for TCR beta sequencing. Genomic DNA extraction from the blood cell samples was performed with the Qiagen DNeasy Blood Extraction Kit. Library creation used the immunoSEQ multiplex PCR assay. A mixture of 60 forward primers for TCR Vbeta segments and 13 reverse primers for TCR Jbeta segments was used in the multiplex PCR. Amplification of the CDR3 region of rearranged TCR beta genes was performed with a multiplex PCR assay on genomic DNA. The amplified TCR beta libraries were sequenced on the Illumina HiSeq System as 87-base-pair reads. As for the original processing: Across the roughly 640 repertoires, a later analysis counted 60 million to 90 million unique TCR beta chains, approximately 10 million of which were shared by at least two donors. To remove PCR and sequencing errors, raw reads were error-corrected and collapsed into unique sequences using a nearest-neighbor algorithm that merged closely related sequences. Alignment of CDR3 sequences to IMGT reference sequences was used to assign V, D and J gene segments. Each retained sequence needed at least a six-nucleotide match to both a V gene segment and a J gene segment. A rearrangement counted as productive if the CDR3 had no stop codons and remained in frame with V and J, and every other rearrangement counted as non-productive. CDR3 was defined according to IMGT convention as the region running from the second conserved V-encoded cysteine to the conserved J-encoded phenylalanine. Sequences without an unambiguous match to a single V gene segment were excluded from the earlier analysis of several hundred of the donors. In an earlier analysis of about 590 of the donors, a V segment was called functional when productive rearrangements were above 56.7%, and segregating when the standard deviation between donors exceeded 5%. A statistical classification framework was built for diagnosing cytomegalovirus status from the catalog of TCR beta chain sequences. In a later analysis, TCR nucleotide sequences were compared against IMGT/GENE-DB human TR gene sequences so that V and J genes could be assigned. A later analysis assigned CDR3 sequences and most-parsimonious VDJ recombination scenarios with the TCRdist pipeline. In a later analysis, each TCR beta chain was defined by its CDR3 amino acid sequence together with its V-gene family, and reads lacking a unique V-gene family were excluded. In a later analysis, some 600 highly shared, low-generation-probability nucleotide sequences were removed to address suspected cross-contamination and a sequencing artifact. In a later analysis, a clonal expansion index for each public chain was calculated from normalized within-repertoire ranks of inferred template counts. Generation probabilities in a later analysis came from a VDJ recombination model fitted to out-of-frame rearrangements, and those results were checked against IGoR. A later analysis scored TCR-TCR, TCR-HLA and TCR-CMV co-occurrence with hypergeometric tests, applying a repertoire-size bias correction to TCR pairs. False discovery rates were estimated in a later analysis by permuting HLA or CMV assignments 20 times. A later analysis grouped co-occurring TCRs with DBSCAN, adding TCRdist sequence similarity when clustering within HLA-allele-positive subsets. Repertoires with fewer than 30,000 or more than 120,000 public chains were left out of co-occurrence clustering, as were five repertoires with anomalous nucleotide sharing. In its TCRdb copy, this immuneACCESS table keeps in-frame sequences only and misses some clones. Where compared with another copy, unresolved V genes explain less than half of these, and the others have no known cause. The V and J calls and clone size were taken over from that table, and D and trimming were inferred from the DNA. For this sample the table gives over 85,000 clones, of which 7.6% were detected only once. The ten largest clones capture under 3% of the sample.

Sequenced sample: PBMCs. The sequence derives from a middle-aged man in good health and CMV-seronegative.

The sequence in DNA is TGTGCCAGCAAGCGGGGGGGCAACAATGAGCAGTTCTTC. Translated, this is CASKRGGNNEQFF. The rearranged chain carries TRBV2 and TRBJ2-1; the junction holds 10 bases that match TRBD2. There are 13 amino acids in the CDR3, from cysteine to phenylalanine inclusive. Only the CDR3 part of the read is kept: 39 bases, read in frame from the first base. The germline V gene encodes CDR1 SNHLY and CDR2 FYNNEI. Trimming takes 7 bases off V and 5 bases off J; junction bases not matched to a gene: 2.